This T cell receptor (beta chain) derives from a study of blood T cell repertoires in COVID-19. Assay used: immunoSEQ multiplex PCR; TCRdb lists only in-frame clones, some missing. Among around 300,000 clones listed, 86% were seen once. Germline values: CDR1 SGHTA, CDR2 FQGNSA. V was pared by 4 bases and J by 4 bases, with 11 bases of the junction left unmatched. The CDR3 spans 16 residues. The sequenced sample was peripheral blood. The rearrangement joins TRBV7-2 to TRBJ2-7, with TRBD1 matching over 9 bases. This clonotype was obtained from a woman under 40 with active or convalescent COVID-19. The CDR3 reads CASSSNGTGSFYEQYF. The CDR3 region has the DNA TGTGCCAGCAGCTCAAACGGGACAGGGTCTTTTTACGAGCAGTACTTC.